This T cell receptor beta chain was captured by sequencing in a study of blood T cell repertoires in COVID-19. Study as a whole: The origin of the acute and convalescent COVID-19 samples was the United States, Italy and Spain. T cells, B-cell-depleted T cells, or PBMCs supplied cDNA or gDNA.

This CDR3 has 13 residues. CDR1 and CDR2 from the germline V gene are LNHNV and YYDKDF (reference sequence). The germline V and J ends were trimmed by 1 base and 5 bases, with 9 bases remaining between them. Original data processing: Estimation of nucleated cell counts was performed using reference gene primer amplification. This table comes from immunoSEQ multiplex PCR, and its TCRdb copy is limited to in-frame clones, with some not included. V and J calls and clone size follow that table, whereas D and trimming were derived from the DNA. This sample has 300,000 to 400,000 clones, with 91% found just once.

Sequenced input: peripheral blood. This receptor was obtained from a young woman who had recovered from COVID-19. The chain recombines TRBV15 with TRBJ2-7; no clear D. The CDR3 DNA sequence: TGTGCCACCAGCAGAGGTGTGAGCCACGAGCAGTACGTC. Translated: CATSRGVSHEQYV.